This T cell receptor beta chain was recorded in a study of blood T cell repertoires in COVID-19. Study summary: From the United States, Italy and Spain came samples of acute and convalescent COVID-19. The cDNA or gDNA used as material had been derived from T cells, B-cell-depleted T cells, or PBMCs.

From germline, CDR1 is MDHEN and CDR2 SYDVKM. This CDR3 is 15 amino acids long. Trimming at V came to 10 bases and at J to 2 bases, leaving 10 bases not matched to a gene. Original methodology: Estimation of nucleated cell counts was performed using reference gene primer amplification. Assay used: immunoSEQ multiplex PCR; TCRdb lists only in-frame clones, some missing. The V and J calls and the clone size are those of that table, but D and trimming were determined from the DNA. The data show 100,000 to 120,000 clones, 81% seen once. This rearrangement joins TRBV28 to TRBJ1-5, with 8 bases that match TRBD1. The TCR sequence derives from a man between 45 and 60 years old with acute or convalescent COVID-19. The sample comprised peripheral blood. CDR3 DNA: TGTGCCATAAGGTTACAGGGGGGAGGCAATCAGCCCCAGCATTTT. Its translation is CAIRLQGGGNQPQHF.